This paragraph reports one T cell receptor (beta chain). Its antigen is unidentified. The entry originates in a study of cytomegalovirus exposure and HLA in healthy donors. About the research overall: There were 70 million to 95 million unique TCRs (from HLA-typed donors) in an early data release. Study-wide points: In a later analysis, across HLA loci, associated TCR counts were highest for DRB1, lowest for HLA-C. Most TCR beta V segments were productive about 90% or about 30% of the time in an earlier analysis.

Both 60 Vbeta primers and 13 Jbeta primers went into the PCR. Clones were sequenced by immunoSEQ multiplex PCR, and TCRdb holds only the in-frame ones, with some missing. The table includes some 120,000 clones, approximately 78% detected once. The CDR3 spans 14 residues. Trimming stripped 6 bases from V and 1 base from J, with 12 bases between. CDR1 and CDR2 from the germline V gene are LGHNA and YSLEER. The chain couples TRBV4-3 to TRBJ1-1; D perhaps matches TRBD1 (6 bases). The sequenced sample was PBMCs. This TCR was recovered from a middle-aged woman in good health and CMV-seropositive. The CDR3, as DNA: TGCGCCAGCAGTCCAGGGGTGCGGAACACTGAAGCTTTCTTT. Translation: CASSPGVRNTEAFF.